The present entry profiles one T cell receptor (beta chain) with its context. The junction does not match germline at one end; this may be a read error. These data come from a study of tumor-infiltrating lymphocytes in primary liver carcinoma. Per the germline V gene, CDR1 is MNHEY and CDR2 is SVGAGI. CDR3 length: 13 amino acids. A constant-region primer primed TCR beta cDNA synthesis from around 500 ng of total RNA. TCR beta libraries came from three nested multiplex PCR rounds using slightly modified ARM-PCR. Amplification in the first two PCR rounds was performed using TRBV1-TRBV30 forward primers and a C-beta reverse primer for 10 cycles each. TCRdb used MiXCR to reprocess the multiplex PCR reads, holding one entry per CDR3 protein. The sample has fewer than 75,000 distinct CDR3 sequences, around 64% seen once. Co-extracted RNA and DNA came from roughly 20-30 mg of unsorted bulk tissue.

The material sequenced was liver tumor tissue from sampling region 4. Subset described: tumor region T4, right-lateral pole. This receptor was identified in a man aged 35 to 55 with primary liver carcinoma and hepatitis B virus infection. The chain carries TRBV6-5 and TRBJ1-5; unclear D gene. The CDR3 spells CASSHSKEQPQHF. In DNA form, the CDR3 reads TGTGCCAGCAGTCACTCGAAAGAACAGCCCCAGCATTTT.